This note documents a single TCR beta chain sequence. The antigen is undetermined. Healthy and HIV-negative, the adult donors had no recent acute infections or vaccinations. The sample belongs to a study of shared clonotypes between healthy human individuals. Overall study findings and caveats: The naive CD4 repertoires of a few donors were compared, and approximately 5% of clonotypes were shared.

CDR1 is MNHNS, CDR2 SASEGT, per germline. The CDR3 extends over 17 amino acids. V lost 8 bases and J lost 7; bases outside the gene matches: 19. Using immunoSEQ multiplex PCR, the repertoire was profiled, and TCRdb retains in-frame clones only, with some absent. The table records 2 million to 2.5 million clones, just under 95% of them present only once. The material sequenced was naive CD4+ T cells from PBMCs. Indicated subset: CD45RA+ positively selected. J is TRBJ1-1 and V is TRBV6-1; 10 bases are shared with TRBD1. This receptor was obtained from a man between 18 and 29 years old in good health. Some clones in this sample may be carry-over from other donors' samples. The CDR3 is CASGAPWGTGESGEAFF. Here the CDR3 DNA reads TGTGCCAGCGGTGCACCTTGGGGGACAGGGGAGAGTGGTGAAGCTTTCTTT.